This is a list of T cell receptor beta chains from one sample in a study of technical replicates of blood from a few donors. TCRdb keeps only in-frame clones here, not all; method: immunoSEQ multiplex PCR. This table holds 55,000 to 80,000 clones, 80% to 95% found once. Material for sequencing was T cells isolated from PBMCs. All receptors come from a human donor in good health. CDR3s include the opening cysteine and the closing phenylalanine or tryptophan. A D gene is named only where the DNA matches it firmly. Some rows mark clone size as missing; the rest say once, few, many or name a class of expanded clone.

TRBV7-9	.	TRBJ2-2	.	CASSPTGELFF	TGTGCCAGCAGCCCAACCGGGGAGCTGTTTTTT
TRBV28	TRBD2	TRBJ2-3	.	CASSPAGGTPDTQYF	TGTGCCAGCAGTCCAGCGGGAGGGACCCCAGATACGCAGTATTTT
TRBV4-2	.	TRBJ1-4	.	CASSQVLSSITVGEKLFF	TGTGCCAGCAGCCAAGTATTAAGTTCGATCACCGTGGGCGAAAAACTGTTTTTT
TRBV7-6	.	TRBJ2-2	.	CASSLGQANTGELFF	TGTGCCAGCAGCTTAGGGCAGGCGAACACCGGGGAGCTGTTTTTT
TRBV5-1	.	TRBJ2-7	.	CASSTDGLYEQYF	TGCGCCAGCAGCACCGACGGGTTGTACGAGCAGTACTTC
TRBV18	.	TRBJ2-7	.	CASSPNSYEQYF	TGTGCCAGCTCACCAAACAGCTACGAGCAGTACTTC
TRBV19	.	TRBJ1-2	.	CASSIDSAALRGYTF	TGTGCCAGTAGTATAGACAGCGCAGCTCTTCGTGGCTACACCTTC
TRBV7-9	.	TRBJ2-7	.	CASSYSGLYEQYF	TGTGCCAGCAGCTATTCGGGGTTGTACGAGCAGTACTTC
TRBV9	TRBD2	TRBJ2-4	.	CASSVGAGGNNIQYF	TGTGCCAGCAGCGTAGGGGCGGGAGGTAATAACATTCAGTACTTC
TRBV7-2	.	TRBJ2-7	.	CASSLGRGNYEQYF	TGTGCCAGCAGCTTAGGCAGGGGCAATTACGAGCAGTACTTC
TRBV27	TRBD1	TRBJ2-2	.	CASSFIDRVDTGELFF	TGTGCCAGCAGTTTCATAGACAGGGTGGACACCGGGGAGCTGTTTTTT
TRBV6-5	.	TRBJ1-1	.	CASSYLNTEAFF	TGTGCCAGCAGTTACTTAAACACTGAAGCTTTCTTT
TRBV7-2	TRBD1	TRBJ2-3	.	CASSWTGGTDTQYF	TGTGCCAGCAGTTGGACAGGGGGCACAGATACGCAGTATTTT
TRBV27	.	TRBJ1-1	.	CASSLGGSGRTEAFF	TGTGCCAGCAGTTTAGGTGGCTCAGGTAGGACTGAAGCTTTCTTT
TRBV19	TRBD2	TRBJ2-1	.	CASTPGTSGYNEQFF	TGTGCCAGTACCCCAGGGACTAGCGGTTACAATGAGCAGTTCTTC
TRBV10-1	TRBD1	TRBJ1-1	.	CATRTGQEAFF	TGCGCCACCCGGACAGGGCAGGAAGCTTTCTTT
TRBV28	TRBD2	TRBJ2-3	.	CASSPSGSSDTQYF	TGTGCCAGCAGCCCTAGCGGGAGTTCAGATACGCAGTATTTT
TRBV9	TRBD2	TRBJ2-5	.	CASSIYSGQQETQYF	TGTGCCAGCAGCATATATAGCGGGCAACAAGAGACCCAGTACTTC
TRBV7-9	.	TRBJ2-1	.	CASSFKGGSGYNEQFF	TGTGCCAGCAGCTTTAAGGGAGGATCGGGATACAATGAGCAGTTCTTC
TRBV13	TRBD2	TRBJ2-7	.	CASSFTSGRATGYEQYF	TGTGCCAGCAGCTTTACTAGCGGGAGGGCAACGGGCTACGAGCAGTACTTC
TRBV13	TRBD2	TRBJ2-7	.	CASSLSGTSYEQYF	TGTGCCAGCAGCTTATCGGGGACTAGCTACGAGCAGTACTTC
TRBV5-1	TRBD2	TRBJ2-1	.	CASSLGLAGYNEQFF	TGCGCCAGCAGCCTGGGACTAGCGGGATACAATGAGCAGTTCTTC
TRBV29-1	TRBD2	TRBJ2-2	.	CSGYRGPGLAGGNINTGELFF	TGCAGCGGGTACAGGGGACCGGGACTAGCGGGAGGGAACATAAACACCGGGGAGCTGTTTTTT
TRBV6-1	.	TRBJ2-7	.	CASSTESFVHEQYF	TGTGCCAGCAGCACAGAGAGTTTTGTTCACGAGCAGTACTTC
TRBV6-5	TRBD1	TRBJ1-3	.	CASSYSGQGANTIYF	TGTGCCAGCAGTTACTCGGGACAGGGGGCCAACACCATATATTTT
TRBV11-2	TRBD2	TRBJ2-7	.	CASSPSGRLLEQYF	TGTGCCAGCAGCCCTAGCGGGAGGCTCCTCGAGCAGTACTTC
TRBV12-5	TRBD2	TRBJ2-5	.	CASVLSGAGAETQYF	TGTGCTAGTGTCCTGAGCGGGGCTGGGGCAGAGACCCAGTACTTC
TRBV6-5	.	TRBJ1-2	.	CASSSPQIGSRGYTF	TGTGCCAGCAGTTCACCCCAAATCGGGTCCCGGGGCTACACCTTC
TRBV2	TRBD1	TRBJ2-1	once	CAGRQGPWSSYNEQFF	TGTGCCGGGCGACAGGGGCCATGGAGCTCCTACAATGAGCAGTTCTTC
TRBV4-3	TRBD1	TRBJ2-3	.	CASSPNDREIDTQYF	TGCGCCAGCAGCCCGAACGACAGGGAAATAGATACGCAGTATTTT
TRBV5-6	TRBD1	TRBJ1-5	.	CASSKGQILHQPQHF	TGTGCCAGCAGCAAGGGACAGATACTACATCAGCCCCAGCATTTT
TRBV7-2	.	TRBJ2-1	once	CASSVTGLYNEQFF	TGTGCCAGCAGCGTCACCGGACTGTACAATGAGCAGTTCTTC
TRBV7-2	TRBD1	TRBJ1-5	.	CASSQTGASNQPQHF	TGTGCCAGCAGCCAGACAGGGGCTAGCAATCAGCCCCAGCATTTT
TRBV12-5	.	TRBJ2-2	.	CASRRQQGSGELFF	TGTGCTAGTAGACGTCAACAGGGATCCGGGGAGCTGTTTTTT
TRBV11-2	TRBD2	TRBJ2-7	.	CASSLVAGGSYEQYF	TGTGCCAGCAGCTTAGTAGCGGGGGGCTCCTACGAGCAGTACTTC
TRBV5-1	TRBD1	TRBJ2-5	.	CASSSGQLQETQYF	TGCGCCAGCAGCTCGGGACAGCTACAAGAGACCCAGTACTTC
TRBV7-2	.	TRBJ2-5	.	CASSPNQQGETQYF	TGTGCCAGCAGTCCAAACCAACAGGGAGAGACCCAGTACTTC
TRBV7-3	TRBD1	TRBJ2-7	.	CASSRTGDKQYF	TGTGCCAGCAGCCGCACAGGGGATAAGCAGTACTTC
TRBV7-7	.	TRBJ2-2	.	CASSFSGIDTGELFF	TGTGCCAGCAGCTTTTCGGGAATCGACACCGGGGAGCTGTTTTTT
TRBV9	.	TRBJ2-2	once	CASSLWRRAGTGELFF	TGTGCCAGCAGTCTATGGCGCAGGGCCGGCACCGGGGAGCTGTTTTTT
TRBV19	.	TRBJ2-5	.	CASSINPSVETQYF	TGTGCCAGTAGTATAAACCCTAGCGTAGAGACCCAGTACTTC
TRBV15	.	TRBJ2-7	.	CATSDAEGLKGYEQYF	TGTGCCACCAGCGACGCGGAGGGGCTGAAGGGCTACGAGCAGTACTTC
TRBV4-1	TRBD1	TRBJ2-7	.	CASSQGDSSYEQYF	TGCGCCAGCAGCCAGGGGGACAGTTCCTACGAGCAGTACTTC
TRBV7-3	TRBD2	TRBJ2-5	.	CASSLAGSETQYF	TGTGCCAGCAGTTTAGCGGGATCAGAGACCCAGTACTTC
TRBV11-2	TRBD2	TRBJ2-1	.	CASSGRDYRGSYNEQFF	TGTGCCAGCAGCGGAAGGGACTACCGGGGCTCCTACAATGAGCAGTTCTTC
TRBV5-1	TRBD2	TRBJ2-3	.	CASSPLAGSGDTQYF	TGCGCCAGCAGCCCCTTAGCGGGATCGGGAGATACGCAGTATTTT
TRBV27	TRBD2	TRBJ2-7	.	CASSLLSGTSSYEQYF	TGTGCCAGCAGTTTACTGTCCGGGACTAGCTCCTACGAGCAGTACTTC
TRBV19	TRBD1	TRBJ2-7	.	CASSYGTGRYEQYF	TGTGCCAGTAGTTACGGGACAGGGCGCTACGAGCAGTACTTC
TRBV29-1	TRBD1	TRBJ2-7	.	CSVGEGGGQQYF	TGCAGCGTTGGAGAAGGGGGCGGCCAGCAGTACTTC
TRBV9	.	TRBJ2-5	once	CASAGTRQETQYF	TGTGCCAGCGCTGGGACTCGCCAAGAGACCCAGTACTTC
TRBV6-1	.	TRBJ1-3	.	CASSGGGSGNTIYF	TGTGCCAGCAGTGGAGGCGGCTCTGGAAACACCATATATTTT
TRBV6-6	.	TRBJ1-1	.	CASSYVDKSEAFF	TGTGCCAGCAGTTACGTCGACAAGTCTGAAGCTTTCTTT
TRBV25-1	TRBD2	TRBJ2-1	.	CASSEYLREGRNEQFF	TGTGCCAGCAGTGAATATTTGCGGGAGGGTAGGAATGAGCAGTTCTTC
TRBV11-2	.	TRBJ2-1	.	CASSFGGPYNEQFF	TGTGCCAGCAGCTTTGGAGGGCCCTACAATGAGCAGTTCTTC
TRBV11-3	TRBD1	TRBJ1-2	.	CASSQVRDREGYGYTF	TGTGCCAGCAGCCAAGTCCGGGACAGGGAAGGCTATGGCTACACCTTC
TRBV19	.	TRBJ2-5	.	CASRDGQGGYETQYF	TGTGCCAGTCGGGACGGTCAAGGGGGATATGAGACCCAGTACTTC
TRBV30	.	TRBJ2-7	.	CAWDLDYEQYF	TGTGCCTGGGACTTAGACTACGAGCAGTACTTC
TRBV4-3	.	TRBJ1-4	.	CASSQDKAGENEKLFF	TGCGCCAGCAGCCAAGATAAGGCAGGGGAAAATGAAAAACTGTTTTTT
TRBV12-5	.	TRBJ2-2	.	CASGLVGNYRKNTGELFF	TGTGCTAGTGGTTTGGTAGGCAACTACCGAAAGAACACCGGGGAGCTGTTTTTT
TRBV27	TRBD2	TRBJ2-7	.	CASSLSGRIHEQYF	TGTGCCAGCAGTTTAAGCGGGAGAATCCACGAGCAGTACTTC